Shown below are 2 T cell receptor beta chains from a single sample sequenced in a study of cytomegalovirus exposure and HLA in healthy donors (dated by TCRdb to about 2017). The library was prepared using the immunoSEQ multiplex PCR assay. The multiplex PCR relied on a mix of 60 forward primers for TCR Vbeta segments and 13 reverse primers for TCR Jbeta segments. In its TCRdb copy, this immuneACCESS table keeps in-frame sequences only and misses some clones. Where compared with another copy, unresolved V genes explain less than half of these, and the others have no known cause. A total of about 160,000 clones appear in this sample, roughly two thirds of them only once. Jointly, the top ten make up more than 2.5% of the sample. Sequencing input: PBMCs. The receptors here all came from a woman aged 25 to 45 in good health and CMV-seronegative.

The chain combines TRBV4-2 with TRBJ1-5, with 7 bases fitting TRBD1. Trimming removed 2 bases from V and 7 bases from J; junction bases left unmatched: 8. Germline CDR1 reads LGHNA; CDR2 reads YNFKEQ. CDR3 length: 15 residues. CDR3 DNA: TGTGCCAGCAGCCAATTTGACAGGGAAGGACAGCCCCAGCATTTT. Its protein product is CASSQFDREGQPQHF.

The chain employs TRBV28 and TRBJ2-7, with TRBD1 identical over 7 bases. Germline values: CDR1 MDHEN, CDR2 SYDVKM. The CDR3 sequence is 16 residues long. V was clipped by 6 bases and J by 3 bases; unmatched bases: 14. The CDR3 protein is CASSPLWDSDIYEQYF. The CDR3 nucleotides read TGTGCCAGCAGCCCCCTCTGGGACAGCGACATCTACGAGCAGTACTTC.